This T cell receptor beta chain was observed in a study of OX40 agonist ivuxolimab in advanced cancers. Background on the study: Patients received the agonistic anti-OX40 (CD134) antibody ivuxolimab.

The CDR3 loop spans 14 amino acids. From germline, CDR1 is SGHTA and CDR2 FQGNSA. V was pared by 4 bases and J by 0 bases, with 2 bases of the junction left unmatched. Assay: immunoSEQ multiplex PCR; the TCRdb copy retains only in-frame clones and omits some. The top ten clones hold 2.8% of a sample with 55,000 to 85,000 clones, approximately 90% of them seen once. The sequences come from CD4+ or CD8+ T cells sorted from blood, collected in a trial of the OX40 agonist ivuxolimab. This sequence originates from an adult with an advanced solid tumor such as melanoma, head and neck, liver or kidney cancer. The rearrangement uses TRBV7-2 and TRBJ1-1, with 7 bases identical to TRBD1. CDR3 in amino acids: CASSSRGLNTEAFF. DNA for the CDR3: TGTGCCAGCAGCTCCAGGGGGTTGAACACTGAAGCTTTCTTT. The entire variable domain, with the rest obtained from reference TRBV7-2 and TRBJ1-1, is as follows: GAGVSQSPSNKVTEKGKDVELRCDPISGHTALYWYRQSLGQGLEFLIYFQGNSAPDKSGLPSDRFSAERTGGSVSTLTIQRTQQEDSAVYLCASSSRGLNTEAFFGQGTRLTVV.